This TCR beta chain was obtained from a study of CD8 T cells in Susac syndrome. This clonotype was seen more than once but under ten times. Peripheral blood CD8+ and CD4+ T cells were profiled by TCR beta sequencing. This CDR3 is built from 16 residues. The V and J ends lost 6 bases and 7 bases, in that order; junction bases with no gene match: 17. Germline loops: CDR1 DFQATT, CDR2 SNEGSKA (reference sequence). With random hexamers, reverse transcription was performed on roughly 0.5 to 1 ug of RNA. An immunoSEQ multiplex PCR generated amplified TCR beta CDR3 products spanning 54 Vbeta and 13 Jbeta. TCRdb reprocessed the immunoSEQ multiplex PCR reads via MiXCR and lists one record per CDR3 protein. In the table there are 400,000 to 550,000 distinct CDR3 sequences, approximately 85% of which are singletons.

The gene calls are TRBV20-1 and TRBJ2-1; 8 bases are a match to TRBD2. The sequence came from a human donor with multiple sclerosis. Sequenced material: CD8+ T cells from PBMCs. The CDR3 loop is CSARSERESEVNEQFF. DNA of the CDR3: TGCAGTGCCCGGTCCGAGCGGGAGTCAGAGGTGAATGAGCAGTTCTTC.